This T cell receptor beta chain came from a study of cytomegalovirus exposure and HLA in healthy donors. Study-level findings and limits: Many donors shared some public TCRs, even though most TCR sequences were rare. In vitro experiments confirmed that a few CMV-associated chains were specific for CMV antigens. It was reported that the classifier diagnosed cytomegalovirus status with high specificity and sensitivity in both the original and validation cohorts. Earlier analysis looked at TCR beta V segments, and most were productive about 87% or about 30% of the time.

Comments on this clone: Antigen unknown.

This PCR relied on a set of 60 Vbeta primers and 13 Jbeta primers. The table came from immunoSEQ multiplex PCR; TCRdb's copy has only in-frame clones and leaves some out. The sample lists under 130,000 clones, around 79% seen once, with roughly 4% in the top ten. Germline V gene lookup returns CDR1 SEHNR and CDR2 FQNEAQ (reference sequence). The CDR3 spans 19 residues. V was clipped by 5 bases and J by 6 bases; unmatched bases: 17. The specimen was PBMCs. The source is a middle-aged man in good health and CMV-seropositive. V usage is TRBV7-9 and J usage is TRBJ2-3; TRBD2 aligns across 13 bases. The CDR3 DNA is TGTGCCAGCAGCCGGACTAGCGGGGGAGTGTTCTCTCGAATTGATACGCAGTATTTT. Protein: CASSRTSGGVFSRIDTQYF. The full variable domain, completed using reference TRBV7-9 and TRBJ2-3, is DTGVSQNPRHKITKRGQNVTFRCDPISEHNRLYWYRQTLGQGPEFLTYFQNEAQLEKSRLLSDRFSAERPKGSFSTLEIQRTEQGDSAMYLCASSRTSGGVFSRIDTQYFGPGTRLTVL.